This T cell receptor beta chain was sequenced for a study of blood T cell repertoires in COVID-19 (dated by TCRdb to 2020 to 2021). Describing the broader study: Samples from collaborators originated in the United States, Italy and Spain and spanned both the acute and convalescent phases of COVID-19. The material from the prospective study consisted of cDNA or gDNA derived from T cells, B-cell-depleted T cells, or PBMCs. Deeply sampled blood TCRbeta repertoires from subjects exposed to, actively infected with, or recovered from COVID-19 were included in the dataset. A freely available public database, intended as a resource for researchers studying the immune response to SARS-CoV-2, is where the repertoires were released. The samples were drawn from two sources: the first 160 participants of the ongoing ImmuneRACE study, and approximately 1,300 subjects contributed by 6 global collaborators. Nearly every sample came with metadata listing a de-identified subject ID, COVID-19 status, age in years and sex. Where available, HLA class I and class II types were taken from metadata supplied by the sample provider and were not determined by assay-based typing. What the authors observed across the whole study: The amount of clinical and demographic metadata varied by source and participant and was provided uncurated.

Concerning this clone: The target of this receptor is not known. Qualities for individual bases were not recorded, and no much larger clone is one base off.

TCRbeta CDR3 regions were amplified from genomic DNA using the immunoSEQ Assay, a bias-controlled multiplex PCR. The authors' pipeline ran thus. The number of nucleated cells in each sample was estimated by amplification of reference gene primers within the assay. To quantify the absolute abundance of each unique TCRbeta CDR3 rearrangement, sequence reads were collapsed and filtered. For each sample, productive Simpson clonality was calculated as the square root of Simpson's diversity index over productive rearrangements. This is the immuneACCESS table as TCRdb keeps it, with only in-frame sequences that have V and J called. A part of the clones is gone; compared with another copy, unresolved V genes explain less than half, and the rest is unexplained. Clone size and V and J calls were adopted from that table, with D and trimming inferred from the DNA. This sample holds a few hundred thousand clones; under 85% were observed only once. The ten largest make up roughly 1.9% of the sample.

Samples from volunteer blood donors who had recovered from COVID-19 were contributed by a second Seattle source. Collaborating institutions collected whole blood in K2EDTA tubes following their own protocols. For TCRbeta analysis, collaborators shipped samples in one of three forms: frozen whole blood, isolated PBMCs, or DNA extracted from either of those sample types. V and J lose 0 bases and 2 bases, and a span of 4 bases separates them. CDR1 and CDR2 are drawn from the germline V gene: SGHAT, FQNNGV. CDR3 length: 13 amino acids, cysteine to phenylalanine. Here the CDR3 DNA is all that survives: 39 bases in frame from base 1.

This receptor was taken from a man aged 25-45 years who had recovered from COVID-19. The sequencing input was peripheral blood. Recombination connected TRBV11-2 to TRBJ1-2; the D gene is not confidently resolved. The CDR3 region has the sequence CASSLDENYGYTF. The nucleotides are TGTGCCAGCAGCTTAGATGAGAACTATGGCTACACCTTC.